These 15 T cell receptor beta chains came from one sample sequenced in a study of T-cell memory formation after mild COVID-19 (dated by TCRdb to the early 2020s). The method was 5' RACE. The sample was run on an Illumina NovaSeq 6000. TCRdb took the public reads, trimmed them with fastp at Q25, ran MiXCR for clone calling and kept in-frame beta chains. Every CDR3 protein is listed once, alongside the most common genes and DNA of its rows. The sample table contains almost 350,000 distinct CDR3 sequences; only one count was recorded for roughly 20% of them. Of the sample, roughly 23% falls within the top ten clones. Sequenced input: PBMCs or a T cell subset sorted from them (not recorded which). The receptors shown here come from a man aged 18 to 35 who had mild COVID-19 (a few samples of this study predate the infection). The sample titles of this study are shuffled in the database, so cell type and time point are left out; the donor was told from shared clones.

The genes are TRBV12-3 or TRBV12-4 and TRBJ2-5; D may be TRBD1 (6 bases). The germline V and J ends were trimmed by 6 bases and 2 bases, with 16 bases remaining between them. This CDR3 contains 15 residues. The CDR3: CASSPPNRVQETQYF. CDR3 DNA sequence: TGTGCCAGCAGCCCTCCTAACAGGGTTCAAGAGACCCAGTACTTC.

In its sample, this clonotype was seen once. The chain couples TRBV11-2 to TRBJ2-2; 10 bases line up with TRBD1. CDR3 length: 15 residues. V was pared by 5 bases and J by 5 bases, with 5 bases of the junction left unmatched. The germline CDR1 and CDR2 sequences are SGHAT and FQNNGV. CDR3 protein: CASSVGTGVTGELFF. In DNA, the CDR3 is TGTGCCAGCAGCGTAGGGACAGGGGTAACCGGGGAGCTGTTTTTT.

The chain uses TRBV12-3 or TRBV12-4 and TRBJ1-2, with 7 bases matching TRBD1. The CDR3 totals 14 residues. With V trimmed by 7 bases and J by 0 bases, 5 bases remained unmatched. The CDR3 DNA reads TGTGCCAGCACCCCGACAGGGTCTAACTATGGCTACACCTTC. This translates into CASTPTGSNYGYTF.

V is TRBV7-9 and J is TRBJ2-1, with TRBD1 identical over 9 bases. With 11 bases clipped from V and 8 bases from J, the junction kept 7 bases outside the gene matches. The germline gives CDR1 SEHNR, CDR2 FQNEAQ (reference sequence). The CDR3 is 12 residues long. CDR3 nucleotide sequence: TGTGCCGTCGAGGACAGGGGTCATGAGCAGTTCTTC. Protein product: CAVEDRGHEQFF.

This chain uses TRBV7-8 with TRBJ2-1; 10 nucleotides align to TRBD2. V lost 0 bases and J lost 4; bases outside the gene matches: 6. Germline assignment: CDR1 SGHVS and CDR2 FQNEAQ. The CDR3 is made up of 17 amino acids. This CDR3 is CASSLAAGGLLYNEQFF. The CDR3 region has the DNA TGTGCCAGCAGCTTAGCAGCGGGGGGGTTGCTTTACAATGAGCAGTTCTTC.

This clonotype was seen a few times. The CDR3 loop reads CASSPGLAGESETQYF. In DNA, the CDR3 is TGTGCCAGTAGTCCGGGACTAGCGGGGGAGTCGGAGACCCAGTACTTC. The chain recombines TRBV19 with TRBJ2-5, with 14 bases fitting TRBD2. The ends lost 5 bases at V and 5 bases at J; junction bases unmatched: 7. CDR1 and CDR2 (germline): LNHDA, SQIVND (reference sequence). The CDR3 is 16 residues long.

The chain carries TRBV7-9 and TRBJ2-7; D tentatively reads TRBD1 or TRBD2 (5 bases each). In germline, CDR1 is SEHNR, CDR2 FQNEAQ (reference sequence). The CDR3 is 15 residues long. V gave up 4 bases and J gave up 0 bases, with 13 bases separating them. CDR3 bases: TGTGCCAGCAGCTCCCAAGGGGAGAGCTCCTACGAGCAGTACTTC. Translated, it gives CASSSQGESSYEQYF.

V is TRBV4-1 and J is TRBJ2-5; D gene uncertain. The CDR3 contains 14 residues. V lost 4 bases to trimming and J lost 2 bases, with 11 bases between them. Germline CDR1 is MGHRA and CDR2 is YSYEKL. This CDR3 is CASSPLPLQETQYF. The CDR3 DNA reads as TGCGCCAGCAGCCCACTCCCGCTGCAAGAGACCCAGTACTTC.

This chain links TRBV9 with TRBJ2-7, with TRBD2 as a possible D gene (6 bases). Trimming removed 4 bases from V and 0 bases from J, with 14 bases in between. Germline assignment: CDR1 SGDLS and CDR2 YYNGEE. The CDR3 has 15 amino acids. The DNA for the CDR3 is TGTGCCAGCAGCTCCCGGGACTCGAGCTCCTACGAGCAGTACTTC. Translating gives CASSSRDSSSYEQYF. Using reference TRBV9 and TRBJ2-7 for the parts outside the CDR3, the full variable domain is DSGVTQTPKHLITATGQRVTLRCSPRSGDLSVYWYQQSLDQGLQFLIQYYNGEERAKGNILERFSAQQFPDLHSELNLSSLELGDSALYFCASSSRDSSSYEQYFGPGTRLTVT.

This chain links TRBV24-1 with TRBJ1-2; D unclear. V lost 6 bases to trimming and J lost 5 bases, with 12 bases between them. Germline CDR1 KGHDR, CDR2 SFDVKD. The CDR3 is 13 amino acids. CDR3 coding DNA: TGTGCCACCAGTCTGGGGAGGGAATATGGCTACACCTTC. Translation: CATSLGREYGYTF.

This clonotype was seen a few times. CDR3 bases: TGTGCCAGCAAGGCGGGACAGGGATACGAGCAGTACGTC. Translated, it gives CASKAGQGYEQYV. The chain carries TRBV28 and TRBJ2-7; 9 positions match TRBD1. CDR1 and CDR2 from the germline V gene are MDHEN and SYDVKM. V lost 7 bases, J lost 4 bases, and 5 bases stayed unmatched. This CDR3 is built from 13 residues.

This clonotype was picked up a small number of times. This chain links TRBV7-2 with TRBJ2-5; D not resolved. CDR3 length: 13 residues. Germline values: CDR1 SGHTA, CDR2 FQGNSA. V was pared by 4 bases and J by 9 bases, with 15 bases between. DNA for the CDR3: TGTGCCAGCAGCTCACCCGGGCCCCAGGCCCAGTACTTC. Amino acids: CASSSPGPQAQYF.

This clonotype was seen more than once but under ten times. This chain joins TRBV12-3 or TRBV12-4 and TRBJ2-1; D remains unclear. The CDR3 length is 13 residues. V shed 9 bases and J shed 2 bases, with 11 bases lying between them. CDR3 region: CASAYGPYNEQFF. In nucleotides, the CDR3 is TGTGCCAGTGCCTATGGCCCCTACAATGAGCAGTTCTTC.

The chain joins TRBV3-1 to TRBJ2-3; D remains unclear. This CDR3 contains 13 residues. Germline CDR1 is LGHDT and CDR2 is YNNKEL (reference sequence). V dropped 2 bases and J dropped 4 bases, with 7 bases sitting between them. The CDR3 DNA reads TGTGCCAGCAGCCAATCGGGCGCAGATACGCAGTATTTT. It translates to CASSQSGADTQYF.

This clonotype occurred a few times. The genes are TRBV5-1 and TRBJ2-7; the D gene is possibly TRBD1 (6 bases). The V and J ends lost 1 base and 1 base respectively, with 36 bases between them. This CDR3 is built from 23 residues. Germline V lookup: CDR1 SGHRS, CDR2 YFSETQ. CDR3: CASSLILGDETGSEVEESYEQYF. CDR3 nucleotide sequence: TGCGCCAGCAGCTTGATTCTTGGGGACGAAACAGGGTCGGAAGTTGAGGAGTCCTACGAGCAGTACTTC. Full variable domain (remainder filled in from reference TRBV5-1 and TRBJ2-7): KAGVTQTPRYLIKTRGQQVTLSCSPISGHRSVSWYQQTPGQGLQFLFEYFSETQRNKGNFPGRFSGRQFSNSRSEMNVSTLELGDSALYLCASSLILGDETGSEVEESYEQYFGPGTRLTVT.